The TCR beta chain under discussion was sequenced for a study of T-cell memory formation after mild COVID-19. As concerns this clonotype: The antigen is undetermined.

Study observations and caveats: Still unconfirmed is whether the second-wave clones peaking on day 37 recognized SARS-CoV-2. Contracting clones, day 15 to 85, had balanced CD4/CD8, and later expanders favored CD4+.

A single record per CDR3 protein comes from TCRdb applying MiXCR to the 5' RACE reads. The sample carries just over 400,000 distinct CDR3 sequences, less than 25% recorded once. The clonotype originates from an adult woman who had mild COVID-19 (a few samples of this study predate the infection). Cell type and time point are not known. The sample consisted of PBMCs or a T cell subset sorted from them (not recorded which).

The CDR3 reads CAIRGSGTYEQYF. The CDR3 coding sequence is TGTGCCATCAGGGGTTCAGGGACCTACGAGCAGTACTTC. The V call is TRBV10-3, the J call TRBJ2-7, with D possibly matching TRBD1 (5 bases). CDR1 and CDR2 from the germline V gene are ENHRY and SYGVKD. The CDR3 totals 13 residues. V gave up 6 bases and J gave up 2 bases, with 11 bases separating them.